The 13 T cell receptor beta chains below all came from one sample that was sequenced in a study of blood T cell repertoires in COVID-19. Profiled with immunoSEQ multiplex PCR; TCRdb holds only in-frame clones, not every one. This sample yields 130,000 or so clones, of which approximately 80% are seen a single time; 1.6% belongs to the top ten. Specimen: peripheral blood. These receptor sequences come from a human donor in a cohort sampled during active COVID-19.

This chain connects TRBV19 to TRBJ1-4; perhaps TRBD1 as D (6 bases). The ends were cut back, 4 bases at V and 7 bases at J, with 19 bases in the middle. The germline gives CDR1 LNHDA, CDR2 SQIVND (reference sequence). This CDR3 is 16 amino acids long. The CDR3 bases are TGTGCCAGTAGTACCACCGGGACACAAGGGGGTGAAAAACTGTTTTTT. Its protein product is CASSTTGTQGGEKLFF.

The genes are TRBV2 and TRBJ1-5; TRBD1 is a possible D gene (5 bases). The CDR3 has 12 amino acids. Germline CDR1 reads SNHLY; CDR2 reads FYNNEI. V was clipped by 5 bases and J by 5 bases, with 7 bases between them. CDR3 sequence: CASSWGYQPQHF. Here the CDR3 DNA reads TGTGCCAGCAGTTGGGGCTATCAGCCCCAGCATTTT.

The V call is TRBV29-1, the J call TRBJ2-3; possible D gene TRBD2, 5 bases. Trimming removed 3 bases from V and 1 base from J, with 8 bases in between. From germline, CDR1 is SQVTM and CDR2 ANQGSEA. The CDR3 runs to 13 residues. This CDR3 is CSVDEGGTDTQYF. The DNA for the CDR3 is TGCAGCGTTGATGAGGGAGGCACAGATACGCAGTATTTT.

In regard to this clone: The junction differs from germline at one of its ends, possibly a read error. The J gene is TRBJ2-5, the V gene TRBV7-7; D may be TRBD2 (8 bases). The CDR3 is made up of 15 amino acids. Germline CDR1 and CDR2: SSHAT and FNYEAQ (reference sequence). CDR3 in DNA: TGTGCTAGCAGCTTAGCGGGACAGCCCCAAGAGACCCAGTACTTC. This translates into CASSLAGQPQETQYF.

This CDR3 is CASREQGTGEQYF. The CDR3 bases are TGCGCCAGCAGGGAACAGGGGACGGGCGAGCAGTACTTC. This rearrangement joins TRBV5-1 to TRBJ2-7; the match to TRBD1 covers 7 bases. V trimming: 5 bases; J trimming: 6 bases; junction bases outside the gene matches: 8. Germline V lookup: CDR1 SGHRS, CDR2 YFSETQ. The CDR3 extends over 13 amino acids.

The chain combines TRBV20-1 with TRBJ2-1, with 7 nucleotides matching TRBD2. Germline V lookup: CDR1 DFQATT, CDR2 SNEGSKA (reference sequence). There are 11 residues in the CDR3. V lost 6 bases to trimming and J lost 10 bases; unmatched junction nucleotides: 6. The CDR3 region has the DNA TGCAGTGCCCCGGCGGGAGTAGAGCAGTTCTTC. Amino acid sequence: CSAPAGVEQFF.

V gene TRBV19 combines with J gene TRBJ1-2; D uncertain. Looked up from germline, CDR1 is LNHDA and CDR2 is SQIVND (reference sequence). There are 14 residues in the CDR3. V was pared by 6 bases and J by 2 bases, with 13 bases between. The CDR3 sequence: CASRFRETNYGYTF. As DNA, the CDR3 is TGTGCCAGTAGATTCCGGGAAACCAACTATGGCTACACCTTC.

The chain is built from TRBV11-3 and TRBJ2-3; D perhaps matches TRBD2 (6 bases). V lost 4 bases and J 3 bases, leaving 11 bases between the germline ends. This CDR3 has 14 amino acids. The germline CDR1 and CDR2 sequences are SGHNT and YENEEA. CDR3 loop: CASSSGVVTDTQYF. Written as DNA, the CDR3 is TGTGCCAGCAGCTCGGGGGTCGTAACAGATACGCAGTATTTT.

The chain is built from TRBV11-3 and TRBJ2-1; D is possibly TRBD1 (6 bases). This CDR3 spans 14 amino acids. V shed 5 bases and J shed 9 bases, with 17 bases lying between them. Germline V CDR1 and CDR2: SGHNT, YENEEA. Here the CDR3 reads CASSPRGDNGEQFF. The DNA of the CDR3 is TGTGCCAGCAGCCCTCGTGGGGACAATGGTGAGCAGTTCTTC.

The gene calls are TRBV12-3 or TRBV12-4 and TRBJ1-1, with D maybe TRBD1 (6 bases). CDR3 length: 13 residues. Trimming cost V 7 bases and J 3 bases, with 12 bases left between them. The CDR3 coding sequence is TGTGCCAGCAAATCGGGGGGCGACACTGAAGCTTTCTTT. This codes for CASKSGGDTEAFF.

The V and J genes are TRBV3-1 (or the pseudogene TRBV3-2) and TRBJ2-7; 7 nucleotides match TRBD2. Looked up from germline, CDR1 is LGHDT and CDR2 is YNNKEL (reference sequence). The length of the CDR3 is 15 residues. The J segment lost 3 bases and the V segment lost 3 bases, leaving 8 bases of the junction unmatched. The CDR3: CASSQGPWTSYEQYF. The CDR3 coding sequence is TGTGCCAGCAGCCAGGGCCCTTGGACTAGCTACGAGCAGTACTTC.

The chain is built from TRBV27 and TRBJ2-7; 15 nucleotides match TRBD2. CDR3 length: 16 amino acids. J was trimmed by 3 bases and V by 5 bases; bases with no gene match: 5. Germline V CDR1 and CDR2: MNHEY, SMNVEV (reference sequence). In nucleotides, the CDR3 is TGTGCCAGCAGTCCCAGGACTAGCGGGAGGGACTACGAGCAGTACTTC. It translates to CASSPRTSGRDYEQYF.

The chain joins TRBV7-9 to TRBJ2-1; 7 nucleotides line up with TRBD1. Looked up from germline, CDR1 is SEHNR and CDR2 is FQNEAQ (reference sequence). Germline trimming cut 6 bases from V and 5 bases from J; bases unmatched to any gene: 4. The CDR3 totals 13 residues. This chain's CDR3 is CASSSQGDNEQFF. The CDR3 nucleotides read TGTGCCAGCAGTTCCCAGGGGGACAATGAGCAGTTCTTC.